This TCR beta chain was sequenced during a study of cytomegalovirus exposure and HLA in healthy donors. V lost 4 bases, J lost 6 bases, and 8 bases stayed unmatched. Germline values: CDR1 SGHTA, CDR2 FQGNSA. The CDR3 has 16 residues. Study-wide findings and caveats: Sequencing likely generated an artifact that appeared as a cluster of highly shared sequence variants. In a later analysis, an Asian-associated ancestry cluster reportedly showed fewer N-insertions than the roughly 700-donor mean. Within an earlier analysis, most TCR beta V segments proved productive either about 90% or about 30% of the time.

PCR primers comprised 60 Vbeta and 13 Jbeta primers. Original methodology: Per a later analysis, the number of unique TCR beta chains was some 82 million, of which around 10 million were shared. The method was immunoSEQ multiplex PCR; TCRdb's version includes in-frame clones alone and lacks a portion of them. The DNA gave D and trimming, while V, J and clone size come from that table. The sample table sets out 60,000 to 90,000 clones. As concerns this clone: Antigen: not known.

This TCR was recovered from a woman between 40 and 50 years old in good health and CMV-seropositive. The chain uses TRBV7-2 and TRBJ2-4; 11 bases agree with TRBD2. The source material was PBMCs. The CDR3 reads CASSYLAGGPGNIQYF. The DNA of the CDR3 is TGTGCCAGCAGCTACTTAGCGGGGGGGCCGGGAAACATTCAGTACTTC.